These 29 T cell receptor beta chains share one sample of origin, sequenced in a study of cytomegalovirus exposure and HLA in healthy donors. TCRdb keeps only in-frame clones here, not all; method: immunoSEQ multiplex PCR. The sample contains approximately 270,000 clones, around 85% of which appear only once. Sequences were obtained from PBMCs. Every receptor here comes from a young woman in good health and CMV-seronegative.

The rearrangement joins TRBV4-1 to TRBJ1-6, with 7 bases fitting TRBD1. V was clipped by 2 bases and J by 10 bases; unmatched bases: 11. There are 16 residues in the CDR3. CDR1 is MGHRA, CDR2 YSYEKL, per germline. CDR3 nucleotides: TGCGCCAGCAGCCAACCGTCGACAGGGAAAGAGTCACCCCTCCACTTT. Translated, it gives CASSQPSTGKESPLHF.

This clone came up a few times. The chain is built from TRBV14 and TRBJ2-2; a weak D match, TRBD1 (5 bases). Trimming took 3 bases from V and 1 from J, leaving 12 bases between them. CDR1 is SGHDN and CDR2 is FVKESK in the germline V gene. This CDR3 is built from 16 residues. CDR3 bases: TGTGCCAGCAGCCAGCTCGGCAGGGAGAACACCGGGGAGCTGTTTTTT. This encodes CASSQLGRENTGELFF.

V gene TRBV6-5 combines with J gene TRBJ1-2, with TRBD1 matching 12 bases. V was clipped by 4 bases and J by 8 bases; unmatched bases: 8. The CDR3 spans 15 residues. CDR1 is MNHEY and CDR2 is SVGAGI in the germline V gene. This CDR3 reads CASSSPGQGAEGYTF. For the CDR3, the DNA is TGTGCCAGCAGTTCTCCGGGACAGGGGGCGGAGGGCTACACCTTC.

The V call is TRBV5-1, the J call TRBJ2-2, with 11 bases matching TRBD2. V gave up 0 bases and J gave up 5 bases; unmatched junction bases: 6. CDR3 length equals 17 residues. The germline gives CDR1 SGHRS, CDR2 YFSETQ. The CDR3 sequence is CASSLGRGLADTGELFF. DNA of the CDR3: TGCGCCAGCAGCTTGGGAAGGGGACTAGCGGATACCGGGGAGCTGTTTTTT.

As concerns this clone: Other DNA sequences of this sample code for an identical CDR3. This chain connects TRBV7-9 to TRBJ1-1; no firm D call. The CDR3 spans 11 residues. The V and J ends lost 5 bases and 6 bases respectively, with 7 bases between them. CDR1 SEHNR and CDR2 FQNEAQ come from the germline V gene (reference sequence). The CDR3 here is CASSPGAEAFF. The CDR3 nucleotides read TGTGCCAGCAGCCCGGGAGCTGAAGCTTTCTTT. The entire variable domain, with the rest obtained from reference TRBV7-9 and TRBJ1-1, is as follows: DTGVSQNPRHKITKRGQNVTFRCDPISEHNRLYWYRQTLGQGPEFLTYFQNEAQLEKSRLLSDRFSAERPKGSFSTLEIQRTEQGDSAMYLCASSPGAEAFFGQGTRLTVV.

The chain carries TRBV10-1 and TRBJ2-7; D may be TRBD2 (5 bases). CDR3 length: 13 residues. Germline assignment: CDR1 WNHNN and CDR2 SYGVQD (reference sequence). The V and J ends lost 6 bases and 2 bases respectively, with 11 bases between them. CDR3: CASSDGDPYEQYF. The CDR3 DNA reads as TGCGCCAGCAGCGACGGGGATCCCTACGAGCAGTACTTC.

The rearrangement joins TRBV5-1 to TRBJ1-2; 7 bases line up with TRBD1. V trimming: 4 bases; J trimming: 6 bases; junction bases outside the gene matches: 6. Per the germline V gene, CDR1 is SGHRS and CDR2 is YFSETQ. The CDR3 covers 13 residues. The CDR3 bases are TGCGCCAGCAGCCTAACAGGGGAAAATGGCTACACCTTC. Residues: CASSLTGENGYTF.

This clone was detected a few times. The rearrangement links TRBV2 to TRBJ1-2, with a possible D match to TRBD1 (6 bases). V shed 5 bases and J shed 4 bases, with 17 bases lying between them. The germline V gene has CDR1 SNHLY and CDR2 FYNNEI. The CDR3 totals 15 residues. CDR3: CASSFSQGRSYGYTF. In DNA form, the CDR3 reads TGTGCCAGCAGTTTTTCACAGGGTCGGAGCTATGGCTACACCTTC.

This clone was counted a few times. Other DNA sequences in this specimen translate into the identical CDR3. The chain is built from TRBV2 and TRBJ1-5; a weak D match, TRBD1 (6 bases). V lost 6 bases to trimming and J lost 0 bases, with 9 bases between them. The germline gives CDR1 SNHLY, CDR2 FYNNEI. CDR3 length: 14 residues. The CDR3 nucleotides read TGTGCCAGCAGCGGACAGCTTAGCAATCAGCCCCAGCATTTT. Translation gives CASSGQLSNQPQHF. Supplemented by reference TRBV2 and TRBJ1-5, the full variable domain reads EPEVTQTPSHQVTQMGQEVILRCVPISNHLYFYWYRQILGQKVEFLVSFYNNEISEKSEIFDDQFSVERPDGSNFTLKIRSTKLEDSAMYFCASSGQLSNQPQHFGDGTRLSIL.

The chain recombines TRBV7-2 with TRBJ2-7, with 7 bases that match TRBD1. This CDR3 contains 13 residues. J gave up 5 bases and V 5 bases, and 6 bases lay outside the gene matches. From germline, CDR1 is SGHTA and CDR2 FQGNSA. The DNA for the CDR3 is TGTGCCAGCAGCCCAGACAGGGACCACGAGCAGTACTTC. Translated, it gives CASSPDRDHEQYF.

The CDR3 protein is CASSPAGGSYEQYF. CDR3 DNA: TGTGCCAGCTCACCCGCCGGGGGCTCCTACGAGCAGTACTTC. The chain has TRBV18 and TRBJ2-7; a weak D match, TRBD2 (6 bases). V lost 3 bases and J 0 bases, leaving 9 bases between the germline ends. The CDR3 runs to 14 residues. Germline V gene data show CDR1 as KGHSH and CDR2 as LQKENI.

This chain links TRBV5-6 with TRBJ2-1, with 9 nucleotides matching TRBD2. This CDR3 contains 17 residues. Germline V gives CDR1 SGHDT, CDR2 YYEEEE. The chain's CDR3 is CACETSGRFGPYNEQFF. The CDR3 coding sequence is TGTGCTTGCGAAACCAGCGGGAGGTTCGGGCCCTACAATGAGCAGTTCTTC.

The CDR3 here is CASSLNGVSNEKLFF. For the CDR3, the DNA is TGCGCCAGCAGCCTGAACGGAGTCTCTAATGAAAAACTGTTTTTT. The chain couples TRBV5-1 to TRBJ1-4; no definite D call. This CDR3 comprises 15 residues. V was pared by 4 bases and J by 3 bases, with 13 bases between. Germline-derived CDR1 and CDR2 are SGHRS and YFSETQ.

The genes are TRBV7-6 and TRBJ1-2; 7 nucleotides align to TRBD1. The germline CDR1 and CDR2 sequences are SGHVS and FNYEAQ. V trimming: 3 bases; J trimming: 4 bases; junction bases outside the gene matches: 2. The CDR3 contains 13 residues. CDR3 amino acids: CASSFAGGYGYTF. The CDR3, as DNA: TGTGCCAGCAGCTTCGCAGGGGGCTATGGCTACACCTTC.

V usage is TRBV18 and J usage is TRBJ2-7; TRBD1 matches 8 bases. The germline V gene has CDR1 KGHSH and CDR2 LQKENI. With V trimmed by 3 bases and J by 5 bases, 6 bases remained unmatched. CDR3 size: 14 residues. The CDR3 bases are TGTGCCAGCTCACCCTGGACAGGGAAGGACGAGCAGTACTTC. It specifies CASSPWTGKDEQYF.

V is TRBV6-5 and J is TRBJ2-1, with 12 bases matching TRBD2. The CDR3 runs to 16 residues. The junction had 1 base not matched to a gene; V was cut back by 2 bases and J by 2 bases. CDR1 MNHEY and CDR2 SVGAGI come from the germline V gene. The CDR3 DNA sequence: TGTGCCAGCAGTTACGGACTAGCGGGACCCTACAATGAGCAGTTCTTC. Its protein product is CASSYGLAGPYNEQFF.

V usage is TRBV2 and J usage is TRBJ1-2; D possibly corresponds to TRBD1 (6 bases). CDR1 and CDR2 from the germline V gene are SNHLY and FYNNEI. The CDR3 runs 14 residues. V was cut by 5 bases and J by 2 bases, with 12 bases left in between. CDR3 loop: CASSRDTSNYGYTF. CDR3 bases: TGTGCCAGCAGTCGGGACACCTCGAACTATGGCTACACCTTC.

J is TRBJ2-7 and V is TRBV11-2; 8 bases match TRBD1. With V trimmed by 5 bases and J by 0 bases, 9 bases remained unmatched. This CDR3 is 16 amino acids long. Germline V gives CDR1 SGHAT, CDR2 FQNNGV. CDR3 nucleotide sequence: TGTGCCAGCAGCCCCTCGGGCGGACAGGGCTCCTACGAGCAGTACTTC. Amino acids: CASSPSGGQGSYEQYF.

This clone appeared once. The chain has TRBV11-2 and TRBJ2-2, with 13 nucleotides matching TRBD2. The CDR3 totals 18 residues. The trim removed 5 bases at V and 4 bases at J, leaving 10 bases unmatched. CDR1 is SGHAT and CDR2 is FQNNGV in the germline V gene. CDR3 nucleotides: TGTGCCAGCAGCCCTCGGACTAGCGGGAGCTCGGCCACCGGGGAGCTGTTTTTT. It codes for CASSPRTSGSSATGELFF.

V and J are TRBV2 and TRBJ1-2, with D perhaps matching TRBD1 (5 bases). The V gene's germline CDR1 is SNHLY and CDR2 FYNNEI. Trimming took off 5 bases at V and 4 bases at J, with 14 bases between the two ends. CDR3 length: 14 amino acids. The CDR3 protein is CASSPAGGSYGYTF. Written as DNA, the CDR3 is TGTGCCAGCAGTCCGGCCGGGGGTAGCTATGGCTACACCTTC.

The chain combines TRBV18 with TRBJ1-5; maybe TRBD1 (5 bases). CDR1 and CDR2 (germline): KGHSH, LQKENI. The CDR3 loop spans 16 amino acids. With 5 bases removed from V and 3 bases from J, the gap between germline ends came to 17 bases. CDR3 amino acids: CASSRVQGAVNQPQHF. CDR3 nucleotides: TGTGCCAGCTCAAGGGTCCAGGGCGCCGTCAATCAGCCCCAGCATTTT.

The chain recombines TRBV7-2 with TRBJ2-7, with TRBD2 as a possible D gene (7 bases). CDR1 and CDR2 from the germline V gene are SGHTA and FQGNSA. V was clipped by 2 bases and J by 3 bases, with 14 bases between them. The CDR3 has 15 amino acids. The CDR3 DNA sequence: TGTGCCAGCAGCTTATATCGGGGGGCATTCTACGAGCAGTACTTC. It codes for CASSLYRGAFYEQYF. Combining the CDR3 with reference TRBV7-2 and TRBJ2-7 gives the whole variable domain GAGVSQSPSNKVTEKGKDVELRCDPISGHTALYWYRQSLGQGLEFLIYFQGNSAPDKSGLPSDRFSAERTGGSVSTLTIQRTQQEDSAVYLCASSLYRGAFYEQYFGPGTRLTVT.

The chain combines TRBV9 with TRBJ2-3; D is perhaps TRBD2 (5 bases). The V gene's germline CDR1 is SGDLS and CDR2 YYNGEE. This CDR3 spans 14 amino acids. V dropped 3 bases and J dropped 6 bases, with 14 bases sitting between them. This CDR3 is CASSAALLVDTQYF. The CDR3 DNA follows: TGTGCCAGCAGCGCCGCGCTACTAGTGGATACGCAGTATTTT.

The CDR3: CASSLERQEETQYF. The CDR3 coding sequence is TGCGCCAGCAGCTTGGAGAGACAGGAAGAGACCCAGTACTTC. The chain has TRBV5-1 and TRBJ2-5; maybe TRBD1 (6 bases). Germline V gene data show CDR1 as SGHRS and CDR2 as YFSETQ. The CDR3 is made up of 14 amino acids. Trimming took 0 bases from V and 3 from J, leaving 9 bases between them.

The J gene is TRBJ2-5, the V gene TRBV11-2, with D perhaps TRBD1 (5 bases). The V gene's germline CDR1 is SGHAT and CDR2 FQNNGV. The germline V and J ends were trimmed by 1 base and 3 bases, with 6 bases remaining between them. The CDR3 contains 13 residues. CDR3 region: CASSLGGEETQYF. The CDR3 DNA reads as TGTGCCAGCAGCTTAGGGGGCGAAGAGACCCAGTACTTC.

The chain has TRBV6-4 and TRBJ2-3; D might be TRBD2 (5 bases). Trimming cost V 2 bases and J 6 bases, with 15 bases left between them. Germline CDR1 MRHNA, CDR2 SNTAGT. CDR3 length equals 15 residues. CDR3 DNA: TGTGCCAGCAGTGACACGAGCGGTGGGGTGGATACGCAGTATTTT. Translation: CASSDTSGGVDTQYF.

The chain combines TRBV28 with TRBJ2-7; 8 bases are a match to TRBD1. Unmatched junction bases numbered 6, after V lost 5 bases and J lost 0 bases. The CDR3 sequence is 15 residues long. CDR1 and CDR2 (germline): MDHEN, SYDVKM. CDR3 sequence reads: CASSPWDRTSYEQYF. The CDR3 nucleotides are TGTGCCAGCAGTCCCTGGGACAGGACCTCCTACGAGCAGTACTTC.

J is TRBJ2-2 and V is TRBV7-9; tentatively, D is TRBD1 (6 bases). The germline V and J ends were trimmed by 8 bases and 5 bases, with 21 bases remaining between them. The CDR3 totals 16 residues. CDR1 is SEHNR, CDR2 FQNEAQ, per germline (reference sequence). This CDR3 is CASLASDRTWTGELFF. CDR3 DNA: TGTGCCAGCTTAGCCAGCGACAGGACGTGGACCGGGGAGCTGTTTTTT.

V gene TRBV5-1 combines with J gene TRBJ2-3; 9 bases map to TRBD2. V shed 0 bases and J 4 bases; nucleotides not matched to a gene: 6. Germline V CDR1 and CDR2: SGHRS, YFSETQ. The CDR3 extends over 16 amino acids. The chain's CDR3 is CASSLGSGSFSDTQYF. CDR3 coding DNA: TGCGCCAGCAGCTTGGGTAGCGGGAGCTTCTCAGATACGCAGTATTTT.